The 21 T cell receptor beta chains listed next were all sequenced from one sample in a study of shared clonotypes between healthy human individuals. This table comes from immunoSEQ multiplex PCR, and its TCRdb copy is limited to in-frame clones, with some not included. The sample lists millions of clones; about 92% were seen once. Sequenced material: naive CD4+ T cells sorted from blood. Described subset: CD45RA+ positively selected. These receptors were taken from a man in his late teens or twenties in good health.

Only one count was recorded for this clone. V gene TRBV6-6 combines with J gene TRBJ1-5, with a weak D call TRBD1 (6 bases). Trimming stripped 3 bases from V and 6 bases from J, with 12 bases between. The CDR3 has 14 amino acids. Germline CDR1 MNHNY, CDR2 SVGAGI (reference sequence). The CDR3 coding sequence is TGTGCCAGCAGTTATCTCTCAGGGGTTCAGCCCCAGCATTTT. It encodes CASSYLSGVQPQHF.

CDR3 nucleotide sequence: TGCGCCAGCAGCTGGGAGGGGGCGAGCAATCAGCCCCAGCATTTT. Its protein is CASSWEGASNQPQHF. The gene calls are TRBV5-1 and TRBJ1-5; TRBD1 matches at 7 bases. CDR1 and CDR2 from the germline V gene are SGHRS and YFSETQ. Germline trimming cut 3 bases from V and 1 base from J; bases unmatched to any gene: 4. This CDR3 has 15 amino acids.

The chain couples TRBV18 to TRBJ2-1; 12 bases align to TRBD2. Germline-derived CDR1 and CDR2 are KGHSH and LQKENI. This CDR3 comprises 17 residues. Losses at the gene ends were 3 bases for V and 9 bases for J; bases not matched to a gene: 12. The chain's CDR3 is CASSPRTSGIVVGEQFF. The CDR3 DNA reads TGTGCCAGCTCACCTCGGACTAGCGGGATAGTGGTGGGTGAGCAGTTCTTC.

CDR3 in DNA: TGCGCCAGCAGCCTAGGTCGGGGAAACACCATATATTTT. Its protein is CASSLGRGNTIYF. The chain joins TRBV4-1 to TRBJ1-3; D remains ambiguous. The CDR3 runs 13 residues. The ends were cut back, 4 bases at V and 4 bases at J, with 8 bases in the middle. Germline loops: CDR1 MGHRA, CDR2 YSYEKL.

This chain connects TRBV19 to TRBJ1-1, with 7 bases identical to TRBD1. This CDR3 has 14 amino acids. The V and J ends lost 4 bases and 4 bases, in that order; junction bases with no gene match: 6. Germline CDR1 is LNHDA and CDR2 is SQIVND (reference sequence). For the CDR3, the DNA is TGTGCCAGTAGTAAGACAGGGTCGGTCACTGAAGCTTTCTTT. Translation: CASSKTGSVTEAFF. Supplemented by reference TRBV19 and TRBJ1-1, the full variable domain reads DGGITQSPKYLFRKEGQNVTLSCEQNLNHDAMYWYRQDPGQGLRLIYYSQIVNDFQKGDIAEGYSVSREKKESFPLTVTSAQKNPTAFYLCASSKTGSVTEAFFGQGTRLTVV.

The rearrangement uses TRBV10-3 and TRBJ2-3; no clear D gene. Germline V gene sequence: CDR1 ENHRY, CDR2 SYGVKD. The length of the CDR3 is 13 residues. V lost 11 bases and J 2 bases, leaving 14 bases between the germline ends. The CDR3 coding sequence is TGTGCCGTCCGACAACTTAACACAGATACGCAGTATTTT. Its translation is CAVRQLNTDTQYF.

This clone was seen once. The DNA of the CDR3 is TGTGCCAGCAGCGTAACAGGGGCAGGGGAGGGCGAGCAGTACTTC. Amino acids: CASSVTGAGEGEQYF. V and J are TRBV7-2 and TRBJ2-7, with D perhaps TRBD1 or TRBD2 (7 bases each). The CDR3 loop spans 15 amino acids. Trimming removed 5 bases at V and 6 bases at J, with 20 bases between. Germline V CDR1 and CDR2: SGHTA, FQGNSA.

This chain links TRBV6-6 with TRBJ1-1; unclear D gene. There are 15 residues in the CDR3. Trimming left V 2 bases short and J 0 bases short, with 10 bases between. Germline CDR1 reads MNHNY; CDR2 reads SVGAGI (reference sequence). CDR3: CASSYRNIMNTEAFF. The CDR3 DNA reads TGTGCCAGCAGTTACCGGAACATTATGAACACTGAAGCTTTCTTT.

As to this clone: The sample holds other DNA sequences that translate to the same CDR3. DNA for the CDR3: TGTGCCAGCAGTTACGGCGGGACAGGCTCCTACGAGCAGTACTTC. Amino acid sequence: CASSYGGTGSYEQYF. The V call is TRBV6-5, the J call TRBJ2-7; 8 bases are shared with TRBD1. The CDR3 length is 15 residues. V trimming: 2 bases; J trimming: 0 bases; junction bases outside the gene matches: 3. CDR1 is MNHEY and CDR2 is SVGAGI in the germline V gene.

The genes are TRBV7-9 and TRBJ2-7; D may be TRBD2 (6 bases). CDR1 is SEHNR, CDR2 FQNEAQ, per germline (reference sequence). Trimming removed 7 bases from V and 5 bases from J, with 15 bases in between. The length of the CDR3 is 13 residues. The CDR3 nucleotides are TGTGCCAGCACGGGAGCAGGGTTTAACGAGCAGTACTTC. It translates to CASTGAGFNEQYF.

The genes are TRBV4-1 and TRBJ1-1, with 8 bases aligning to TRBD1. CDR3 length equals 15 residues. J was trimmed by 4 bases and V by 6 bases; bases with no gene match: 10. Germline CDR1 reads MGHRA; CDR2 reads YSYEKL. CDR3 region: CASSFRGTGPTEAFF. The CDR3 coding sequence is TGCGCCAGCAGTTTCCGCGGGACAGGACCCACTGAAGCTTTCTTT.

The CDR3 nucleotides read TGTGCCAGCAGCCAAATGAGGGGAAGTGGAAACACCATATATTTT. Translated: CASSQMRGSGNTIYF. The chain recombines TRBV6-5 with TRBJ1-3; weak D call: TRBD1 (5 bases). Germline V CDR1 and CDR2: MNHEY, SVGAGI. Trimming left V 6 bases short and J 3 bases short, with 15 bases between. CDR3 length: 15 residues.

The chain couples TRBV7-8 to TRBJ2-2; D is possibly TRBD2 (6 bases). V gave up 1 base and J gave up 6 bases, with 15 bases separating them. The V gene's germline CDR1 is SGHVS and CDR2 FQNEAQ. The CDR3 sequence is 16 residues long. The CDR3 region has the DNA TGTGCCAGCAGCTTAGGCCCAGGAGGGGTCCCCGGGGAGCTGTTTTTT. This gives the protein CASSLGPGGVPGELFF.

The rearrangement links TRBV6-6 to TRBJ2-5; 9 nucleotides line up with TRBD1. V lost 6 bases to trimming and J lost 1 base; unmatched junction nucleotides: 9. CDR3 size: 16 residues. Germline V gene data show CDR1 as MNHNY and CDR2 as SVGAGI (reference sequence). In DNA, the CDR3 is TGTGCCAGCAGACGGCCGGCGGGACAGGGCCAAGAGACCCAGTACTTC. Translation gives CASRRPAGQGQETQYF.

In this sample, this clone turned up a few times. V gene TRBV6-5 combines with J gene TRBJ2-2; no definite D call. Germline V gene data show CDR1 as MNHEY and CDR2 as SVGAGI. This CDR3 region has 13 residues. V was clipped by 8 bases and J by 4 bases, with 11 bases between them. CDR3 region: CASGRASTGELFF. In DNA, the CDR3 is TGTGCCAGCGGACGGGCCTCCACCGGGGAGCTGTTTTTT.

This sequence joins TRBV2 and TRBJ1-2; no definite D call. V was clipped by 5 bases and J by 3 bases, with 10 bases between them. The CDR3 is 13 residues long. Germline CDR1 SNHLY, CDR2 FYNNEI. The CDR3, as DNA: TGTGCCAGCAGTTTTTCCGGGGACTATGGCTACACCTTC. This gives the protein CASSFSGDYGYTF.

The chain uses TRBV2 and TRBJ1-1, with TRBD1 identical over 11 bases. Germline-derived CDR1 and CDR2 are SNHLY and FYNNEI. CDR3 size: 16 residues. V gave up 6 bases and J gave up 5 bases; unmatched junction bases: 11. The chain's CDR3 is CASSAIGQGAGTEAFF. For the CDR3, the DNA is TGTGCCAGCAGCGCAATAGGACAGGGGGCAGGGACTGAAGCTTTCTTT.

V gene TRBV4-2 combines with J gene TRBJ2-1; TRBD2 aligns across 14 bases. CDR1 is LGHNA and CDR2 is YNFKEQ in the germline V gene. This CDR3 contains 17 residues. The V gene end was trimmed by 0 bases and the J gene end by 7 bases; junction bases not matched to a gene: 5. CDR3 DNA: TGTGCCAGCAGCCAAGAGACTAGCGGGGGGGCCGCGAATGAGCAGTTCTTC. It yields the protein CASSQETSGGAANEQFF.

The chain recombines TRBV6-1 with TRBJ1-2; D is undetermined. The ends were cut back, 3 bases at V and 4 bases at J, with 15 bases in the middle. The CDR3 length is 15 residues. Germline loops: CDR1 MNHNS, CDR2 SASEGT. The CDR3, as DNA: TGTGCCAGCAGTGATCTAACAGTTCCTCCCTATGGCTACACCTTC. This encodes CASSDLTVPPYGYTF.

This clone was detected only a few times. The V and J genes are TRBV4-1 and TRBJ1-4, with D tentatively TRBD1 (6 bases). Germline CDR1 reads MGHRA; CDR2 reads YSYEKL. V lost 5 bases and J 3 bases, leaving 13 bases between the germline ends. This CDR3 contains 15 residues. CDR3 sequence: CASSANRASNEKLFF. In DNA, the CDR3 is TGCGCCAGCAGCGCTAACAGGGCTTCTAATGAAAAACTGTTTTTT.

For the CDR3, the DNA is TGTGCCAGCGGAGGACAGGGAAACGAGCAGTACTTC. Its translation: CASGGQGNEQYF. The rearrangement uses TRBV2 and TRBJ2-7; 8 bases agree with TRBD1. Germline CDR1 SNHLY, CDR2 FYNNEI. The CDR3 has 12 residues. V was clipped by 8 bases and J by 5 bases; unmatched bases: 5.